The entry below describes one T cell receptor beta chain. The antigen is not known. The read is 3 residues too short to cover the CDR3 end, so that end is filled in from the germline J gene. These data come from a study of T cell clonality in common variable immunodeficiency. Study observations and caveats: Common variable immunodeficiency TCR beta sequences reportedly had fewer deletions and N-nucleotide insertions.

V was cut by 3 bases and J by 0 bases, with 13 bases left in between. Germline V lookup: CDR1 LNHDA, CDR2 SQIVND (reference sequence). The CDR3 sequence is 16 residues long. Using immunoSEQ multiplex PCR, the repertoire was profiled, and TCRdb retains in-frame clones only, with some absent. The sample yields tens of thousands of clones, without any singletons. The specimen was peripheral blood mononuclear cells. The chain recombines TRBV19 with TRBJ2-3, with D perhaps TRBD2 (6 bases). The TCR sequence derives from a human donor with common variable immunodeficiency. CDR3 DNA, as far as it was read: TGTGCCAGTAGTATCTCGGAGGGTGGGAGCACAGATACG. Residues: CASSISEGGSTDT. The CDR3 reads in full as CASSISEGGSTDTQYF.